This T cell receptor beta chain appears in the sequencing data of a study of T cell responses to AZD1222 COVID-19 vaccine. CDR3 length equals 16 residues. V shed 1 base, J shed 7 bases, and the junction held 9 bases outside the gene matches. Germline V CDR1 and CDR2: MNHEY, SVGEGT. Regarding this clone: As yet, its antigen is unknown.

Broader study findings: It was only after the peak T cell response that any repertoires were sampled. Increased Spike-specific TCR breadth and depth were observed after two AZD1222 doses.

The table came from immunoSEQ multiplex PCR; TCRdb's copy has only in-frame clones and leaves some out. The sample lists tens of thousands of clones; 90% were seen once. The receptor comes from an adult in good health. V is TRBV6-2 or TRBV6-3 and J is TRBJ2-3, with 9 bases aligning to TRBD2. The sequencing here drew on peripheral blood, taken on day 0 of AZD1222 vaccination. The CDR3 coding sequence is TGTGCCAGCAGTTACTTACTAGCGGGCCCCTCCCATACGCAGTATTTT. It is translated as CASSYLLAGPSHTQYF.